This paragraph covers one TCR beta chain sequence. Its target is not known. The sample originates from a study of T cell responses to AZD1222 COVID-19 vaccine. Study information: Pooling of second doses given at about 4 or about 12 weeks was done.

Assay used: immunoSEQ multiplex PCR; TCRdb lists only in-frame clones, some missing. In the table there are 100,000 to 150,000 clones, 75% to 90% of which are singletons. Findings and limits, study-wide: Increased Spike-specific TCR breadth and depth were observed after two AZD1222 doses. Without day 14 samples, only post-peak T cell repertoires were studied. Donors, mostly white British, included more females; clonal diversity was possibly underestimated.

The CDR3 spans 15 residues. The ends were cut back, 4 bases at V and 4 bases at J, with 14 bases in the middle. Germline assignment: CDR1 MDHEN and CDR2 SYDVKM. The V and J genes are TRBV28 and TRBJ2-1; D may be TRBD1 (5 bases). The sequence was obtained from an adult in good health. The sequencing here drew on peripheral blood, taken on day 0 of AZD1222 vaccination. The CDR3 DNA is TGTGCCAGCAGTTCGAGCCAAAGACAGTACAATGAGCAGTTCTTC. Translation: CASSSSQRQYNEQFF.